A selection of T cell receptor beta chains follows, all from one sample in a study of CD4 T cells in relation to SARS-CoV-2 and coronaviruses. TCRdb's table, derived via immunoSEQ multiplex PCR, lists solely in-frame clones and lacks some. The sample consists of 37,000 or so clones, approximately 85% of them appearing once. Sequenced material: memory CD4+ T cells from PBMCs. Receptors originate from an adult with COVID-19. The CDR3 runs from the conserved cysteine through the conserved F or W. D genes are given only for firm matches. Size is stated for part of the rows, as once, few or many counts, or as a class when the clone is expanded.

clone size,V gene,D gene,J gene,CDR3 DNA,CDR3 protein
once,TRBV24-1,-,TRBJ2-5,TGTGCCACCAGTGGAACGGAAGAGGAGACCCAGTACTTC,CATSGTEEETQYF
few,TRBV5-4,TRBD2,TRBJ2-3,TGTGCCAGCAGCTTGGCTAGCGGGAGTCTCGCAGATACGCAGTATTTT,CASSLASGSLADTQYF
few,TRBV5-5,-,TRBJ2-2,TGTGCCAGCGGCGCTAGAACCGGGGAGCTGTTTTTT,CASGARTGELFF
-,TRBV9,TRBD1,TRBJ1-6,TGTGCCAGCAGCGCAGACAGGGGATGGAATTCACCCCTCCACTTT,CASSADRGWNSPLHF
-,TRBV19,-,TRBJ1-2,TGTGCCAGTAGTATGGCCCTTGGGGGCTACACCTTC,CASSMALGGYTF
-,TRBV7-9,TRBD2,TRBJ2-1,TGTGCCAGCATTCAAATCGGGGGGGCTTCCTACAATGAGCAGTTCTTC,CASIQIGGASYNEQFF
-,TRBV7-2,-,TRBJ1-4,TGTGCCAGCAGCTTAGAATTATCGGAAAAACTGTTTTTT,CASSLELSEKLFF
-,TRBV19,TRBD2,TRBJ2-1,TGTGCCAGTAGTATTCGGTTGCTAGCGGGGGGGAGCTCCTACAATGAGCAGTTCTTC,CASSIRLLAGGSSYNEQFF
-,TRBV7-2,-,TRBJ2-7,TGTGCCAGCAGCTTTAGCCGTGCCTACGAGCAGTACTTC,CASSFSRAYEQYF
-,TRBV5-1,-,TRBJ2-3,TGCGCCAGCAGCTCGCCTGGGACACTGGATCGCACAGATACGCAGTATTTT,CASSSPGTLDRTDTQYF
-,TRBV7-2,-,TRBJ1-1,TGTGCCAGCAGCTACCGAGGGGGAAACACTGAAGCTTTCTTT,CASSYRGGNTEAFF
few,TRBV5-1,TRBD1,TRBJ2-7,TGCGCCAGCAGCCAAACAGGGGATCGGGCCTACGAGCAGTACTTC,CASSQTGDRAYEQYF
-,TRBV7-3,-,TRBJ2-6,TGTGCCAGCAGCTTAACGTTGGGTTCAGGGGCCAACGTCCTGACTTTC,CASSLTLGSGANVLTF
-,TRBV7-9,-,TRBJ2-1,TGTGCCAGCAGCCCCTTGGACTTCGGCGATGAGCAGTTCTTC,CASSPLDFGDEQFF
-,TRBV28,TRBD1,TRBJ2-7,TGTGCCAGCAGTGAAACCGGGACAGGGCTCCGCGAGCAGTACTTC,CASSETGTGLREQYF
-,TRBV6-1,TRBD2,TRBJ2-3,TGTGCCAGCAGTGACCGGACTAGCGGGACCCACACAGATACGCAGTATTTT,CASSDRTSGTHTDTQYF
-,TRBV30,-,TRBJ2-3,TGTGCCTGGAGTGTAACGGGCGATACGCAGTATTTT,CAWSVTGDTQYF
-,TRBV2,-,TRBJ2-3,TGTGCCAGCACCCCCTCCTTAGATACGCAGTATTTT,CASTPSLDTQYF
-,TRBV3-1/TRBV3-2,-,TRBJ1-6,TGTGCCAGCAGCTCCAATTCACCCCTCCACTTT,CASSSNSPLHF
few,TRBV2,TRBD1,TRBJ1-2,TGTGCCAGCAGTGAAGCACGACAGGGACCAGGCTATGGCTACACCTTC,CASSEARQGPGYGYTF
-,TRBV5-1,TRBD1,TRBJ2-3,TGCGCCAGCAGCTTGGAGGGGACAGGGGTGGCAGATACGCAGTATTTT,CASSLEGTGVADTQYF
-,TRBV27,TRBD1,TRBJ1-6,TGTGCCAGCAGTCAAGACAGGGGGCTTTTATCACCCCTCCACTTT,CASSQDRGLLSPLHF
-,TRBV7-8,-,TRBJ1-2,TGTGCCAGCAGCTTAGAACTGAACTATGGCTACACCTTC,CASSLELNYGYTF
few,TRBV3-1/TRBV3-2,-,TRBJ2-1,TGTGCCAGCAGCCAAAAGCATGGGCAGCGCACCCGCCATGAGCAGTTCTTC,CASSQKHGQRTRHEQFF
-,TRBV28,-,TRBJ2-7,TGTGCCAGCAGTTTTGGGTCCTCCGAGCAGTACTTC,CASSFGSSEQYF
-,TRBV2,TRBD1,TRBJ2-5,TGTGCCACGGACAGGGAGAGGACCCAGTACTTC,CATDRERTQYF
-,TRBV6-2/TRBV6-3,TRBD1,TRBJ1-2,TGTGCCAGCAGTTACGGACAGGACTACACCTTC,CASSYGQDYTF
once,TRBV4-1,TRBD2,TRBJ2-5,TGCGCCAGCAGCCAAGATCAACGGGCTAGCGGGAGTAGGGAGACCCAGTACTTC,CASSQDQRASGSRETQYF
-,TRBV18,TRBD2,TRBJ2-1,TGTGCCAGCTCATCCCTAGCGGGAGCCGGGGAATACAATGAGCAGTTCTTC,CASSSLAGAGEYNEQFF
-,TRBV28,-,TRBJ1-5,TGTGCCAGCAGAGGGGGGGGAACCCGGGGCGGAGATCAGCCCCAGCATTTT,CASRGGGTRGGDQPQHF
-,TRBV5-1,-,TRBJ1-6,TGCGCCAGCAGCTTGGAGGTCGGGTTTGATTCACCCCTCCACTTT,CASSLEVGFDSPLHF
few,TRBV5-1,-,TRBJ2-1,TGCGCCAGCAGCCTTAGCGGTTACAATGAGCAGTTCTTC,CASSLSGYNEQFF
-,TRBV5-1,-,TRBJ2-7,TGCGCCAGCAGCTTGGGGCCCCCCCTACAGCATACCTACGAGCAGTACTTC,CASSLGPPLQHTYEQYF
-,TRBV7-9,TRBD2,TRBJ2-5,TGTGCCAGTATAAAATGGGAGGGCCCGCTAGCGGGAGAAAAGACCCAGTACTTC,CASIKWEGPLAGEKTQYF
-,TRBV5-1,TRBD2,TRBJ2-1,TGCGCCAGCAGCGCGGGACTAGCGGGTGGGAGCTCCTACAATGAGCAGTTCTTC,CASSAGLAGGSSYNEQFF
-,TRBV6-6,-,TRBJ1-1,TGTGCCAGCAGCCGAGGTGGGTCCGCTAACACTGAAGCTTTCTTT,CASSRGGSANTEAFF
-,TRBV29-1,TRBD2,TRBJ2-1,TGCAGCGTCGACGGCGGGGGCTCCTACAATGAGCAGTTCTTC,CSVDGGGSYNEQFF
-,TRBV5-6,-,TRBJ2-3,TGTGCCAGCAGCCAATACCCCACAGATACGCAGTATTTT,CASSQYPTDTQYF
-,TRBV2,-,TRBJ2-3,TGTGCCAGCAGTCGGACTACGAGCACAGATACGCAGTATTTT,CASSRTTSTDTQYF
-,TRBV19,-,TRBJ2-1,TGTGCCAGCAAGGCCGGGATCTCCTACAATGAGCAGTTCTTC,CASKAGISYNEQFF
-,TRBV30,-,TRBJ1-6,TGTGCCTGGAGTGTACCCCACAGGGCTTATAATTCACCCCTCCACTTT,CAWSVPHRAYNSPLHF
-,TRBV27,-,TRBJ1-6,TGTGCCAGCACTCAAAGGGAGGGGCGGTCACCCCTCCACTTT,CASTQREGRSPLHF
once,TRBV28,TRBD1,TRBJ1-5,TGTGCCAGCAGTTCCTACAGGGGGGAGATTCGGCGTCAGCCCCAGCATTTT,CASSSYRGEIRRQPQHF
-,TRBV11-2,-,TRBJ2-2,TGTGCCAGCAGCTTAGATCGACAGATTGGGGAGCTGTTTTTT,CASSLDRQIGELFF
-,TRBV28,-,TRBJ2-7,TGTGCCAGCAGTTACGGGCCCCGAGCGGACGAGCAGTACTTC,CASSYGPRADEQYF
-,TRBV18,-,TRBJ2-5,TGTGCCAGCTCATCCACCGACCAAGAGACCCAGTACTTC,CASSSTDQETQYF